This TCR beta chain was found in a study of graft-versus-host responses after intestinal transplantation. On this clone itself: The target antigen is unknown.

Sequenced by immunoSEQ multiplex PCR; TCRdb stores in-frame clones only, minus some. Altogether 50,000 to 80,000 clones are present, 90% being singletons, with the ten largest covering about 1.8%. CDR3 length: 10 amino acids. From germline, CDR1 is MDHEN and CDR2 SYDVKM. With 6 bases removed from V and 8 bases from J, the gap between germline ends came to 7 bases. This clonotype was obtained from a human donor who was the organ donor for an intestinal transplant. The chain links TRBV28 to TRBJ1-1, with a possible D match to TRBD1 (6 bases). Sequenced here: unstimulated CD8+ T cells sorted from spleen or lymph node cells, sampled before transplant. The CDR3 coding sequence is TGTGCCAGCAGCGACAGGGAAGCTTTCTTT. This sequence encodes CASSDREAFF. Full variable domain (rest looked up from reference TRBV28 and TRBJ1-1): DVKVTQSSRYLVKRTGEKVFLECVQDMDHENMFWYRQDPGLGLRLIYFSYDVKMKEKGDIPEGYSVSREKKERFSLILESASTNQTSMYLCASSDREAFFGQGTRLTVV.